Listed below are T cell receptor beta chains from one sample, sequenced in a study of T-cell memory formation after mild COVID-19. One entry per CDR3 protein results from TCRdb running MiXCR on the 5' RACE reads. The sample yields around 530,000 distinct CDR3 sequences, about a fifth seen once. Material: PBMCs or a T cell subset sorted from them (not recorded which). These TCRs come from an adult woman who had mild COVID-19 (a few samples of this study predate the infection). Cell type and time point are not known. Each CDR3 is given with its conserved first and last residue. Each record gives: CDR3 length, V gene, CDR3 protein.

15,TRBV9,CASSAGDRVAQPQHF
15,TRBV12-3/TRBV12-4,CASSLTRWEADTQYF
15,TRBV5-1,CASSLDRANTDTQYF
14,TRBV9,CASSALTGGTEAFF
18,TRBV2,CASRPGTSRMSGANVLTF
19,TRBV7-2,CASSLVSRTRTGLANEQFF
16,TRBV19,CASSIEPLRGSTEAFF
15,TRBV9,CASSPRQFSDYGYTF
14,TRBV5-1,CASSLEQGNYEQYF
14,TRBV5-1,CASRGRTEDTEAFF
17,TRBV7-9,CASSSSSVPSVTGELFF
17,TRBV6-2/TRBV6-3,CASSFWSWDRVYNEQFF
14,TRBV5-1,CASSLEVTGETQYF
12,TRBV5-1,CASSFERAEQFF
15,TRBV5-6,CASSLRLAALYEQYF
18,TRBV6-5,CASSYSNARAASRSPLHF
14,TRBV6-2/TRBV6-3,CAAGSGANTGELFF
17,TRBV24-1,CATSDVGQGMANEKLFF
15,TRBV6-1,CASSEPGLGRNEQFF
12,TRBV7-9,CASSSPGYGYTF
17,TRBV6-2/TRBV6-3,CASRGLAGGFSYNEQFF
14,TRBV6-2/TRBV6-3,CASSYGTLGVEAFF
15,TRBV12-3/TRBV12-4,CASSPPGLRQETQYF
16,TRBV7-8,CASGIRTSGIVDTQYF
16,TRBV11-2,CASSAAGFDGTDTQYF
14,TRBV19,CASSIGTGGYGYTF
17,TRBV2,CASSEGVRDASDYGYTF